This TCR beta chain was captured in a study of OX40 agonist ivuxolimab in advanced cancers. The overall study: Two patients with cutaneous melanoma and one with hepatocellular carcinoma, three in total, showed partial responses. Whole-study findings and limits: Expanded peripheral T-cell antigen specificity went undetermined. At 0.1 to 3.0 mg/kg, clonal expansion of CD4+ and CD8+ blood T cells had occurred by week 6. Expanded clones were, on average, more numerous in CD8+ T cells than in CD4+.

About this clone itself: Its specificity is unknown.

CDR3 size: 16 residues. TCRdb's table, derived via immunoSEQ multiplex PCR, lists solely in-frame clones and lacks some. The sample lists around 87,000 clones, approximately 94% occurring once. The sequenced sample was CD4+ or CD8+ T cells sorted from blood, obtained in a trial of the OX40 agonist ivuxolimab. This TCR derives from an adult with an advanced solid tumor such as melanoma, head and neck, liver or kidney cancer. V is TRBV1 and J is TRBJ2-3; the table's D call of TRBD2 was not tested on the DNA. TRBV1 is marked as a pseudogene. The CDR3 protein is CTSRVAGRNRTDTQYF. The CDR3 region has the DNA TGCACCAGCCGAGTAGCGGGAAGGAACCGCACAGATACGCAGTATTTT.